The 23 T cell receptor beta chains below come from one sample, sequenced in a study of cytomegalovirus exposure and HLA in healthy donors. Primers included in the PCR were 60 Vbeta and 13 Jbeta primers. Repertoires were generated with immunoSEQ multiplex PCR, while TCRdb's copy carries only in-frame clones and drops some. Seen here are more than 150,000 clones, around 80% observed once, and the top ten hold approximately 1.5%. Sequencing was performed on PBMCs. The receptors were sampled from a man younger than 35 in good health and CMV-seronegative.

This clone was counted a few times. The chain links TRBV4-3 to TRBJ2-1; 8 nucleotides agree with TRBD1. Looked up from germline, CDR1 is LGHNA and CDR2 is YSLEER. The trim removed 1 base at V and 3 bases at J, leaving 5 bases unmatched. This CDR3 has 16 residues. The DNA for the CDR3 is TGCGCCAGCAGCCAAGCCCGGGACAGGTACTACAATGAGCAGTTCTTC. It yields the protein CASSQARDRYYNEQFF.

The rearrangement links TRBV5-6 to TRBJ1-1, with D unresolved. The CDR3 spans 13 residues. CDR1 is SGHDT and CDR2 is YYEEEE in the germline V gene. V was trimmed by 1 base and J by 1 base, leaving 5 bases between them. The CDR3, as DNA: TGTGCCAGCAGCTTGAGACAGAACACTGAAGCTTTCTTT. Translating it yields CASSLRQNTEAFF.

This clone showed up just a few times. V usage is TRBV2 and J usage is TRBJ1-1, with 7 bases fitting TRBD1. Germline CDR1 and CDR2: SNHLY and FYNNEI. The V segment lost 1 base and the J segment 2 bases; nucleotides outside the gene matches: 7. The CDR3 is made up of 16 amino acids. As DNA, the CDR3 is TGTGCCAGCAGTGAAGTAGGAGTAGGGGGCAACACTGAAGCTTTCTTT. It translates to CASSEVGVGGNTEAFF.

The chain's CDR3 is CASSAGTAGNTIYF. CDR3 in DNA: TGTGCCAGCAGCGCAGGGACAGCTGGAAACACCATATATTTT. V and J are TRBV9 and TRBJ1-3; 7 bases match TRBD1. The germline gives CDR1 SGDLS, CDR2 YYNGEE. With V trimmed by 3 bases and J by 2 bases, 2 bases remained unmatched. This CDR3 contains 14 residues.

This chain joins TRBV5-4 and TRBJ2-5, with 9 nucleotides matching TRBD1. The J call may be faulty, since TRBJ2-7 better matches the DNA end. Germline values: CDR1 SGHNT, CDR2 YYREEE (reference sequence). This CDR3 is 17 amino acids long. The CDR3 spells CASSPKRGTGPTYEQYF. CDR3 coding DNA: TGTGCCAGCAGCCCCAAACGTGGGACAGGGCCAACCTACGAGCAGTACTTC.

J is TRBJ2-5 and V is TRBV7-9; no clear D. CDR1 and CDR2 from the germline V gene are SEHNR and FQNEAQ (reference sequence). CDR3 size: 13 residues. The V end was cut by 2 bases, the J end by 4 bases, with 8 bases between. CDR3 nucleotides: TGTGCCAGCAGCTTACGGGTGAGAGAGACCCAGTACTTC. Translation: CASSLRVRETQYF.

DNA of the CDR3: TGTGCCAGCAGCCTGGCAGGGAACCTGAACACTGAAGCTTTCTTT. It translates to CASSLAGNLNTEAFF. V gene TRBV5-4 combines with J gene TRBJ1-1; tentative D call: TRBD1 (5 bases). The CDR3 has 15 residues. The germline CDR1 and CDR2 sequences are SGHNT and YYREEE (reference sequence). Trimming shortened V by 4 bases and J by 0 bases, and 13 bases separated the two germline ends.

The chain carries TRBV5-1 and TRBJ2-1, with D possibly TRBD1 on 5 matching bases. CDR1 and CDR2 (germline): SGHRS, YFSETQ. CDR3 length: 13 amino acids. V was cut by 4 bases and J by 4 bases, with 9 bases left in between. The CDR3 nucleotides read TGCGCCAGCAGCCAACAGGATTACAATGAGCAGTTCTTC. It yields the protein CASSQQDYNEQFF.

This sequence joins TRBV11-2 and TRBJ2-2; TRBD1 might be the D (6 bases). The CDR3 runs 16 residues. Germline CDR1 and CDR2: SGHAT and FQNNGV. V was trimmed by 0 bases and J by 0 bases, leaving 8 bases between them. CDR3: CASSLDYRANTGELFF. CDR3 bases: TGTGCCAGCAGCTTAGATTACAGGGCGAACACCGGGGAGCTGTTTTTT.

The rearrangement joins TRBV4-3 to TRBJ1-1, with no clear D. The CDR3 covers 16 residues. CDR1 is LGHNA and CDR2 is YSLEER in the germline V gene. V lost 4 bases and J 1 base, leaving 16 bases between the germline ends. Here the CDR3 DNA reads TGCGCCAGCAGCCCACTACATCGTGACGGGAACACTGAAGCTTTCTTT. Residues: CASSPLHRDGNTEAFF.

This clone was observed a single time. Other DNA variants within this sample encode the same CDR3. V usage is TRBV9 and J usage is TRBJ1-2; possible D gene TRBD1, 5 bases. The CDR3 contains 13 residues. Germline lookup yields CDR1 SGDLS and CDR2 YYNGEE. V lost 4 bases to trimming and J lost 2 bases, with 9 bases between them. The CDR3 bases are TGTGCCAGCAGCAGTCAGGGAAACTATGGCTACACCTTC. Protein product: CASSSQGNYGYTF.

The chain employs TRBV6-6 and TRBJ1-1; 8 nucleotides agree with TRBD1. With 2 bases clipped from V and 7 bases from J, the junction kept 3 bases outside the gene matches. The CDR3 is 13 residues long. CDR1 MNHNY and CDR2 SVGAGI come from the germline V gene (reference sequence). In DNA form, the CDR3 reads TGTGCCAGCAGTTACCGACAGGGGAATGAAGCTTTCTTT. Translating it yields CASSYRQGNEAFF.

Concerning this clone itself: The junction departs from the called germline gene at one end, perhaps through a read error. This rearrangement joins TRBV7-9 to TRBJ2-3; 7 bases agree with TRBD2. Per germline, CDR1 SEHNR and CDR2 FQNEAQ (reference sequence). This CDR3 contains 17 residues. CDR3 amino acids: CSSSPPSASGGTDTQYF. CDR3 sequence (DNA): TGTTCCAGCAGCCCCCCTTCGGCTAGCGGTGGCACAGATACGCAGTATTTT.

The chain employs TRBV7-9 and TRBJ2-3, with TRBD1 matching 11 bases. Per the germline V gene, CDR1 is SEHNR and CDR2 is FQNEAQ (reference sequence). The CDR3 is 12 residues long. DNA of the CDR3: TGTCGGGGACAGGGGGATTCAGATACGCAGTATTTT. Encoded protein: CRGQGDSDTQYF.

The chain carries TRBV15 and TRBJ2-1, with D possibly TRBD1 on 5 matching bases. The germline V gene has CDR1 LNHNV and CDR2 YYDKDF (reference sequence). The CDR3 spans 15 residues. V was trimmed by 4 bases and J by 5 bases, leaving 15 bases between them. CDR3: CATSTLLTDNNEQFF. CDR3 DNA: TGTGCCACCAGCACGTTGTTGACAGACAACAATGAGCAGTTCTTC.

The CDR3 is CASRDTGNYGYTF. The CDR3 region has the DNA TGTGCCAGCAGGGACACAGGGAATTATGGCTACACCTTC. The chain combines TRBV2 with TRBJ1-2, with D possibly matching TRBD1 (6 bases). The CDR3 covers 13 residues. Germline V CDR1 and CDR2: SNHLY, FYNNEI. Trimming took off 6 bases at V and 5 bases at J, with 13 bases between the two ends.

The chain employs TRBV4-1 and TRBJ2-2; 10 nucleotides align to TRBD2. CDR1 and CDR2 (germline): MGHRA, YSYEKL. Trimming took 4 bases from V and 5 from J; bases not matched to a gene: 4. This CDR3 spans 15 amino acids. The CDR3 coding sequence is TGCGCCAGCAGCCCTAGCGGGAGCCGAACCGGGGAGCTGTTTTTT. Protein: CASSPSGSRTGELFF.

The rearrangement uses TRBV21-1 and TRBJ2-7; the table's TRBD2 call for D was not verified on the DNA. TRBV21-1 is deemed a pseudogene. CDR3 length: 17 residues. CDR3 protein: CASKEGGDFLSSYEQYF. In nucleotides, the CDR3 is TGTGCCAGCAAGGAAGGCGGGGACTTCTTAAGCTCCTACGAGCAGTACTTC.

This clone was detected only a few times. The chain recombines TRBV7-2 with TRBJ1-2; possible D gene TRBD1, 5 bases. The V gene lost 1 base and the J gene lost 3 bases, with 6 bases spanning the gap. The length of the CDR3 is 13 residues. Looked up from germline, CDR1 is SGHTA and CDR2 is FQGNSA. The CDR3 loop is CASSLGGDYGYTF. Here the CDR3 DNA reads TGTGCCAGCAGCTTAGGGGGGGACTATGGCTACACCTTC.

This clone was observed a few times. This chain joins TRBV5-1 and TRBJ1-1; TRBD1 is a possible D gene (6 bases). This CDR3 is built from 17 residues. Between the trimmed V and J ends, which lost 2 bases and 4 bases, there was a span of 21 bases. Germline-derived CDR1 and CDR2 are SGHRS and YFSETQ. The CDR3 nucleotides read TGCGCCAGCAGCTTACAGGGCCTCGGGTACTTGGGCACTGAAGCTTTCTTT. This sequence encodes CASSLQGLGYLGTEAFF.

The chain combines TRBV2 with TRBJ2-2; D is possibly TRBD2 (6 bases). Germline CDR1 reads SNHLY; CDR2 reads FYNNEI. V lost 4 bases and J 7 bases, leaving 13 bases between the germline ends. This CDR3 region has 14 residues. The CDR3 here is CASSGLVSGGELFF. Written as DNA, the CDR3 is TGTGCCAGCAGTGGACTAGTGTCAGGCGGGGAGCTGTTTTTT.

This chain links TRBV29-1 with TRBJ2-1; TRBD2 aligns across 7 bases. Per the germline V gene, CDR1 is SQVTM and CDR2 is ANQGSEA. V dropped 3 bases and J dropped 11; count of bases not matched to a gene: 10. The length of the CDR3 is 13 residues. CDR3 loop: CSVEGGDFCKQFF. Written as DNA, the CDR3 is TGCAGCGTTGAGGGAGGGGACTTCTGCAAGCAGTTCTTC.

This chain connects TRBV7-8 to TRBJ2-7; 13 bases line up with TRBD2. CDR1 SGHVS and CDR2 FQNEAQ come from the germline V gene. V shed 1 base and J 4 bases; nucleotides not matched to a gene: 1. This CDR3 spans 15 amino acids. CDR3 in DNA: TGTGCCAGCAGCTTAGGACTAGCGGGAGGATACGAGCAGTACTTC. It encodes CASSLGLAGGYEQYF.